A selection of T cell receptor beta chains follows, all from one sample in a study of blood T cells in healthy people across ages. Each CDR3 protein is one row after TCRdb ran MiXCR on the 5' RACE reads. Of about 640,000 distinct CDR3 sequences detected, 58% appear once; the ten largest clones hold around 37%. Material for sequencing was blood. The receptor set was obtained from a man between 60 and 70 years old in good health. The CDR3 runs from the conserved cysteine through the conserved F or W. Fields, in order: J gene, V gene, D gene, clone size, CDR3 protein. D genes are given only for firm matches. The size of a clone is reported for some rows only, either as once, few or many, or as a class for expanded clones.

>TRBJ2-1|TRBV6-5|NA|NA
CASSRGTPGGNEQFF
>TRBJ1-1|TRBV6-1|NA|NA
CASSGGQWNTEAFF
>TRBJ2-1|TRBV29-1|NA|NA
CSGITGGGYNEQFF
>TRBJ1-2|TRBV4-1|NA|NA
CASSQPTGNYGYTF
>TRBJ2-2|TRBV7-2|TRBD2|NA
CASSLSGGAGGITGELFF
>NA|TRBV10-3|TRBD2|NA
CAIRPAGGSYEQYF
>TRBJ2-1|TRBV25-1|NA|many
CASSEGRSYNEQFF
>TRBJ2-5|TRBV20-1|TRBD2|NA
CSARPPGGSEETQYF
>TRBJ1-1|TRBV20-1|TRBD1|NA
CSARRTGTNTEAFF
>TRBJ2-1|TRBV25-1|NA|NA
CASSDPWAEYNEQFF
>TRBJ1-2|TRBV5-6|NA|NA
CASSLPQLQGTGYGYTF
>TRBJ2-4|TRBV7-2|NA|NA
CASSLTRGPLVYF
>TRBJ1-1|TRBV7-9|NA|few
CASSPWTDRTEAFF
>TRBJ2-4|TRBV9|NA|once
CASSVAGGDQYF
>NA|TRBV20-1|NA|NA
CSAMRGGETQYF
>TRBJ1-2|TRBV29-1|NA|few
CSVEGSGSDGYTF
>TRBJ1-2|TRBV20-1|NA|NA
CSASPGTRNYGYTF
>TRBJ2-1|TRBV9|TRBD1|few
CASSVRDRGLYEQFF
>TRBJ1-1|TRBV5-1|NA|NA
CASRPGLSPNTEAFF
>TRBJ1-2|TRBV20-1|TRBD1|once
CSAPGTGYGGYTF
>TRBJ2-3|TRBV5-1|TRBD2|few
CASSEGLAGTDTQYF
>TRBJ2-3|TRBV9|TRBD1|NA
CASSAGDRATADTQYF
>TRBJ2-7|TRBV20-1|NA|few
CSATPDGEQYF
>TRBJ2-5|TRBV29-1|TRBD1|NA
CSVAPGQGQETQYF
>TRBJ1-6|TRBV4-2|NA|few
CASSQDRDGYSPLHF
>TRBJ2-7|TRBV27|NA|NA
CASSLGSRATYEQYF
>TRBJ2-7|TRBV3-1|NA|NA
CASSQDFGGRSYEQYF
>TRBJ2-5|TRBV11-2|NA|NA
CASSLELGRNQETQYF
>TRBJ2-1|TRBV7-2|NA|NA
CASSLAGGPRAEQFF
>TRBJ1-3|TRBV7-2|NA|NA
CASSLAPTSGNTIYF
>TRBJ2-6|TRBV4-2|NA|many
CASADPGANVLTF
>TRBJ1-4|TRBV20-1|NA|NA
CSAREHGRNEKLFF
>TRBJ2-3|TRBV20-1|TRBD2|few
CSARGSARLAGGPTDTQYF
>TRBJ1-2|TRBV7-2|NA|few
CASSLGPGRYTF
>TRBJ2-5|TRBV29-1|NA|NA
CSVGLLGDETQYF
>TRBJ1-5|TRBV28|NA|NA
CTSSSGQSNQPQHF
>TRBJ2-7|TRBV29-1|NA|NA
CSVASEDEQYF
>TRBJ2-7|TRBV10-2|TRBD1|few
CASRRDRGGIRYYEQYF
>NA|TRBV20-1|TRBD2|once
CSARDGSGGWETQYF
>TRBJ2-6|TRBV11-2|NA|NA
CASSLARSWANVLTF
>TRBJ2-4|TRBV20-1|TRBD2|NA
CSAFSGGAGNIQYF